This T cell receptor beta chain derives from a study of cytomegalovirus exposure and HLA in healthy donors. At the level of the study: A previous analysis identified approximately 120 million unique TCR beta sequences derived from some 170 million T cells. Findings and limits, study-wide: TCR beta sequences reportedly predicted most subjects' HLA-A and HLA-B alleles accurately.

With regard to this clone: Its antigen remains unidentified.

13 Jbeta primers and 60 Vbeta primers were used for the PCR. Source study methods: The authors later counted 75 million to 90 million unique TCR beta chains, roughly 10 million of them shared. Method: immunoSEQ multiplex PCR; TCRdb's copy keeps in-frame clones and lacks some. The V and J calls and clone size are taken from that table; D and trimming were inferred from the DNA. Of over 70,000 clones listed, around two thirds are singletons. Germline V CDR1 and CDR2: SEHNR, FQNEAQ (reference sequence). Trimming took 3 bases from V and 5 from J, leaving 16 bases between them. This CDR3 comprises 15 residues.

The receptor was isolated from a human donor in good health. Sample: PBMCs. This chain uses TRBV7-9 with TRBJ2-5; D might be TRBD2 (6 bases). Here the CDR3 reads CASSFRDSHGETQYF. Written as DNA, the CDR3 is TGTGCCAGCAGCTTCCGGGACTCGCACGGGGAGACCCAGTACTTC.